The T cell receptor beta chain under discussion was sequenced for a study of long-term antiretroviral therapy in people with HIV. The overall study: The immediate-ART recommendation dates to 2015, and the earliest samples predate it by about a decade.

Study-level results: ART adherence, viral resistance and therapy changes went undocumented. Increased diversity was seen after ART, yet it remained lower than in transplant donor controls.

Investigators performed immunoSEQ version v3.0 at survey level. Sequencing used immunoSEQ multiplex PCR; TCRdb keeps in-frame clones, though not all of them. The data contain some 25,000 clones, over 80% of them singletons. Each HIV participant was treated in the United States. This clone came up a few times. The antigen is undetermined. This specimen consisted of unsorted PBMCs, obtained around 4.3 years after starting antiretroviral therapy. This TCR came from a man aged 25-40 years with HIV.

The CDR3 coding sequence is TGTGCCAGCAGTGAAGAGGAGGGATATCCCCACGAGCAGTACTTC. Amino acid sequence: CASSEEEGYPHEQYF. The chain has TRBV6-1 and TRBJ2-7; the D gene is possibly TRBD2 (6 bases). Deletions cut 1 base from V and 5 bases from J, with 15 bases between. CDR1 is MNHNS, CDR2 SASEGT, per germline. The length of the CDR3 is 15 residues.